The clone carrying this T cell receptor beta chain occurred once. What it recognizes is unknown. The data were taken from a study of cytomegalovirus exposure and HLA in healthy donors. This CDR3 spans 16 amino acids. Germline CDR1 reads MRHNA; CDR2 reads SNTAGT. Trimming took off 0 bases at V and 5 bases at J, with 13 bases between the two ends. Study conclusions and caveats: Cytomegalovirus status was reportedly diagnosed by the classifier with high sensitivity and specificity.

The PCR had 60 Vbeta and 13 Jbeta primers. Only in-frame clones appear in the TCRdb table, and some are missing; sequencing was by immunoSEQ multiplex PCR. The table records under 200,000 clones, around 72% of them present only once. The TCR sequence derives from a woman aged 45-65 years in good health and CMV-seropositive. Material: PBMCs. The chain employs TRBV6-4 and TRBJ2-2; a possible D gene is TRBD1 (5 bases). In DNA form, the CDR3 reads TGTGCCAGCAGTGACTCACCGTTAAGGGGAACCGGGGAGCTGTTTTTT. Its protein product is CASSDSPLRGTGELFF.